This is a list of T cell receptor beta chains from one sample in a study of blood T cells in healthy people across ages. From the 5' RACE reads, TCRdb called clonotypes with MiXCR, one entry per CDR3 protein. The table has about 1.8 million distinct CDR3 sequences, about 50% seen once. Sequenced material: blood. These receptors all come from a woman between 35 and 50 years old in good health. CDR3s include the opening cysteine and the closing phenylalanine or tryptophan. A D gene is named only where the DNA matches it firmly. A clone size is listed for some rows: how often the clone was seen (once, few, many), or a class if it is expanded.

abundance: -; v_gene: TRBV7-2; d_gene: -; j_gene: TRBJ2-3; CDR3aa: CASSPGSGVRADTQYF; CDR3nt: TGTGCCAGCAGCCCAGGCTCGGGGGTGCGCGCAGATACGCAGTATTTT
abundance: few; v_gene: TRBV5-1; d_gene: -; j_gene: TRBJ2-7; CDR3aa: CASSLGPSGTYEQYF; CDR3nt: TGCGCCAGCAGCTTGGGACCTTCCGGGACCTACGAGCAGTACTTC
abundance: -; v_gene: TRBV6-2/TRBV6-3; d_gene: -; j_gene: TRBJ2-3; CDR3aa: CASSYATTGGTQYF; CDR3nt: TGTGCCAGCAGTTATGCGACAACCGGGGGTACGCAGTATTTT
abundance: -; v_gene: TRBV5-1; d_gene: TRBD2; j_gene: TRBJ2-3; CDR3aa: CASSRTGKTSGGLSDTQYF; CDR3nt: TGCGCCAGCAGCCGGACGGGAAAGACTAGCGGGGGGTTGTCAGATACGCAGTATTTT
abundance: -; v_gene: TRBV12-3/TRBV12-4; d_gene: TRBD2; j_gene: TRBJ2-3; CDR3aa: CANSGATDTQYF; CDR3nt: TGTGCCAATAGCGGGGCCACAGATACGCAGTATTTT
abundance: few; v_gene: TRBV12-3/TRBV12-4; d_gene: -; j_gene: TRBJ2-3; CDR3aa: CASSLRQTSTDTQYF; CDR3nt: TGTGCCAGCAGCTTAAGACAGACTAGCACAGATACGCAGTATTTT
abundance: once; v_gene: TRBV29-1; d_gene: -; j_gene: TRBJ2-3; CDR3aa: CSVPRTELTDTQYF; CDR3nt: TGCAGCGTCCCCAGGACGGAACTCACAGATACGCAGTATTTT
abundance: -; v_gene: TRBV20-1; d_gene: TRBD1; j_gene: TRBJ2-3; CDR3aa: CSARVDVRDSLTDTQYF; CDR3nt: TGCAGTGCTAGAGTTGACGTCCGGGACAGCCTCACAGATACGCAGTATTTT
abundance: -; v_gene: TRBV6-5; d_gene: -; j_gene: TRBJ2-5; CDR3aa: CASSYSGEGETQYF; CDR3nt: TGTGCCAGCAGTTACTCGGGAGAGGGAGAGACCCAGTACTTC
abundance: -; v_gene: TRBV6-6; d_gene: -; j_gene: TRBJ2-5; CDR3aa: CASRQDLETQYF; CDR3nt: TGTGCCAGCAGACAGGACCTAGAGACCCAGTACTTC
abundance: -; v_gene: TRBV4-2; d_gene: -; j_gene: TRBJ2-1; CDR3aa: CASSPSPVDSRGNEQFF; CDR3nt: TGTGCCAGCAGCCCATCTCCCGTGGACTCCCGAGGCAATGAGCAGTTCTTC
abundance: once; v_gene: TRBV7-3; d_gene: -; j_gene: TRBJ2-7; CDR3aa: CASSPNGKGGQYF; CDR3nt: TGTGCCAGCAGCCCTAACGGCAAGGGGGGCCAGTACTTC
abundance: -; v_gene: TRBV9; d_gene: -; j_gene: TRBJ2-5; CDR3aa: CASSPRPATGQETQYF; CDR3nt: TGTGCCAGCAGCCCTCGGCCCGCGACGGGTCAAGAGACCCAGTACTTC
abundance: -; v_gene: TRBV7-2; d_gene: -; j_gene: TRBJ1-2; CDR3aa: CASSQAMAYGYTF; CDR3nt: TGTGCCAGCAGCCAGGCTATGGCCTATGGCTACACCTTC